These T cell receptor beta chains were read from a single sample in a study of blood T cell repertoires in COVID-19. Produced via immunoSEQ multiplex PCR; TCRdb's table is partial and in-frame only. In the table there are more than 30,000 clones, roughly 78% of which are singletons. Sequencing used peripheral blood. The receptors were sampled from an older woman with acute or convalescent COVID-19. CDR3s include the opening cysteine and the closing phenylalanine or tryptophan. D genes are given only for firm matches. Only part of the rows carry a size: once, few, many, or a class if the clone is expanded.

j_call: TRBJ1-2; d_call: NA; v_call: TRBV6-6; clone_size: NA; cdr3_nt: TGTGCCAGCAGTTATCGCAAGGGGCCCATCCACGGCTACACCTTC; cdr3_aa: CASSYRKGPIHGYTF
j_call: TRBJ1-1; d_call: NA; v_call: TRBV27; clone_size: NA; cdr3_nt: TGTGCCAGCAGTTTAGGGGGATGGGGGGGTGCCGAAGCTTTCTTT; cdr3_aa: CASSLGGWGGAEAFF
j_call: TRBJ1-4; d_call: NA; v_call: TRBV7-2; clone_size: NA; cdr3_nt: TGTGCCAGCAGCTTAGCAGGGGCCGAAAAACTGTTTTTT; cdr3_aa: CASSLAGAEKLFF
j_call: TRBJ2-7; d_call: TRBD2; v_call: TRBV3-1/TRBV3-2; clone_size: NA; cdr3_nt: TGTGCCAGCAGCCAACTAGCGGGGGGCCTCGGATACGAGCAGTACTTC; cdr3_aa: CASSQLAGGLGYEQYF
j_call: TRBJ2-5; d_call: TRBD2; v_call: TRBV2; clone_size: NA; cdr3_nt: TGTGCCAGCAGTGTCGTAGTTTGGGCTAGCGGGAGTCGAGAGACCCAGTACTTC; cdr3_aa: CASSVVVWASGSRETQYF
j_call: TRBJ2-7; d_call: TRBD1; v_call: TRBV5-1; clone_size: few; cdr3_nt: TGCGCCAGCAGCTTGGGGGGGACAGTCCCCTACGAGCAGTACTTC; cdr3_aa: CASSLGGTVPYEQYF
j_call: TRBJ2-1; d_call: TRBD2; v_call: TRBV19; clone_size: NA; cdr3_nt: TGTGCCAGTAGTTACGCTAGCGGGAGGAACAATGAGCAGTTCTTC; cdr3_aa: CASSYASGRNNEQFF
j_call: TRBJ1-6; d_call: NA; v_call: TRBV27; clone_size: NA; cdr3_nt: TGTGCCAGCAGTTTGGGGGGTATGGGTAATTCACCCCTCCACTTT; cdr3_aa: CASSLGGMGNSPLHF
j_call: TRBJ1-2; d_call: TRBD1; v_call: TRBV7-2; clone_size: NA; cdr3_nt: TGTGCCAGCAGCCCCAGGGACAGGGGGCGTGGCTACACCTTC; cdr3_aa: CASSPRDRGRGYTF
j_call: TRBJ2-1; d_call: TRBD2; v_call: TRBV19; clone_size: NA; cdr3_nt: TGTGCCAGTCGACTAGCCCCACAAACTGAGCAGTTCTTC; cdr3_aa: CASRLAPQTEQFF
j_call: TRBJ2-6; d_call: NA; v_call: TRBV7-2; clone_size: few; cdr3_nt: TGTGCCAGCAGCGTACAGGGCTCTGGGGCCAACGTCCTGACTTTC; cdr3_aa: CASSVQGSGANVLTF
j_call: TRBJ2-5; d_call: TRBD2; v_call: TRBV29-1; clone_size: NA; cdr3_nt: TGCAGCGTTGTCGGGACTAGCGGGACCTGGCCCCAGTACTTC; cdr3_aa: CSVVGTSGTWPQYF
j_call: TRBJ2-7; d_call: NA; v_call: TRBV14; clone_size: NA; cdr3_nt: TGTGCCAGCAGCCTCTCGGGGTCTCACGAGCAGTACTTC; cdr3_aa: CASSLSGSHEQYF
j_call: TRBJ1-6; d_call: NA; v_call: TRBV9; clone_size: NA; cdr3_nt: TGTGCCAGCAGCGTAGCTGCCCCTCAACAGGGCACGGCCCTCCACTTT; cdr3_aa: CASSVAAPQQGTALHF
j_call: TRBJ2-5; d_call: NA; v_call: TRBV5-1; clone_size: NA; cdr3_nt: TGCGCCAGCAGCTTGGCCGGTGGCCAGGGGACCCAGTACTTC; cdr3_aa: CASSLAGGQGTQYF